Listed here are 16 T cell receptor beta chains from one sample, sequenced in a study of CD8+ T cells in alopecia areata. cDNA serving as the sequencing template came from extracted, reverse transcribed RNA. The protocol was immunoSEQ multiplex PCR, while the TCRdb copy is restricted to in-frame clones and leaves out a portion. Of fewer than 150,000 clones in the sample, approximately 58% are singletons; the top ten hold approximately 2.8%. The sample was CD4+ T cells sorted from blood. These receptors were obtained from a human donor in good health.

This chain links TRBV27 with TRBJ1-2; D is perhaps TRBD1 (5 bases). The germline V gene encodes CDR1 MNHEY and CDR2 SMNVEV (reference sequence). Trimming stripped 3 bases from V and 4 bases from J, with 12 bases between. The CDR3 loop spans 14 amino acids. The CDR3 is CASSLRDVGYGYTF. As DNA, the CDR3 is TGTGCCAGCAGTTTGCGGGACGTAGGCTATGGCTACACCTTC.

The gene calls are TRBV4-1 and TRBJ1-2; D gene ambiguous. V was trimmed by 1 base and J by 4 bases, leaving 10 bases between them. This CDR3 region has 14 residues. Germline V gives CDR1 MGHRA, CDR2 YSYEKL. This CDR3 is CASSQVIGPYGYTF. The CDR3 DNA follows: TGCGCCAGCAGCCAAGTAATAGGTCCCTATGGCTACACCTTC.

J is TRBJ1-1 and V is TRBV18; D gene ambiguous. This CDR3 region has 14 residues. V shed 2 bases and J shed 6 bases, with 13 bases lying between them. The germline V gene encodes CDR1 KGHSH and CDR2 LQKENI. The CDR3 spells CASSPEVENAEAFF. Here the CDR3 DNA reads TGTGCCAGCTCACCAGAGGTAGAAAACGCTGAAGCTTTCTTT. Based on the CDR3 plus reference TRBV18 and TRBJ1-1, the full variable domain is NAGVMQNPRHLVRRRGQEARLRCSPMKGHSHVYWYRQLPEEGLKFMVYLQKENIIDESGMPKERFSAEFPKEGPSILRIQQVVRGDSAAYFCASSPEVENAEAFFGQGTRLTVV.

As DNA, the CDR3 is TGCGCCAGCAGCCCACAACAGGGGTTGAATTCACCCCTCCACTTT. Translating it yields CASSPQQGLNSPLHF. The chain is built from TRBV4-1 and TRBJ1-6; 7 bases line up with TRBD1. CDR1 MGHRA and CDR2 YSYEKL come from the germline V gene. This CDR3 comprises 15 residues. V shed 4 bases and J 7 bases; nucleotides not matched to a gene: 7.

The rearrangement joins TRBV2 to TRBJ2-7; TRBD1 might be the D (5 bases). Trimming stripped 3 bases from V and 7 bases from J, with 25 bases between. The CDR3 is made up of 17 amino acids. Germline assignment: CDR1 SNHLY and CDR2 FYNNEI. The CDR3 loop is CASSDWTDKRSLGEQYF. The CDR3 nucleotides read TGTGCCAGCAGTGACTGGACGGACAAACGGTCCCTAGGAGAGCAGTACTTC.

The chain joins TRBV29-1 to TRBJ2-7, with 10 bases fitting TRBD1. The CDR3 is 15 amino acids. The germline CDR1 and CDR2 sequences are SQVTM and ANQGSEA. V shed 1 base and J 4 bases; nucleotides not matched to a gene: 7. The CDR3 is CSVEGFGQGGYEQYF. The CDR3 DNA follows: TGCAGCGTTGAAGGTTTCGGACAGGGGGGGTACGAGCAGTACTTC.

A single count supports this clone. The chain joins TRBV30 to TRBJ2-7, with D tentatively TRBD1 or TRBD2 (5 bases each). The CDR3 is 13 amino acids. Germline V lookup: CDR1 GTSNPN, CDR2 SVGIG (reference sequence). V lost 5 bases and J 4 bases, leaving 15 bases between the germline ends. The CDR3 protein is CAWEDSGRYEQYF. The CDR3 DNA reads as TGTGCCTGGGAGGACTCAGGGCGGTACGAGCAGTACTTC.

This clone was detected a few times. The chain is built from TRBV2 and TRBJ2-5, with D unclear. The CDR3 extends over 14 amino acids. V lost 5 bases and J lost 1, with 11 bases in between. CDR1 and CDR2 (germline): SNHLY, FYNNEI. As DNA, the CDR3 is TGTGCCAGCAGTAAGGAGAAACTCCAAGAGACCCAGTACTTC. Amino acids: CASSKEKLQETQYF.

This clone has a handful of counts. The chain is built from TRBV7-2 and TRBJ1-6; 7 nucleotides align to TRBD1. The CDR3 has 15 amino acids. Germline CDR1 reads SGHTA; CDR2 reads FQGNSA. J lost 8 bases, V lost 2 bases, and 6 bases had no gene match. The CDR3 loop reads CASSLKTGSDSPLHF. The CDR3 bases are TGTGCCAGCAGCTTAAAGACAGGGTCGGATTCACCCCTCCACTTT.

The chain is built from TRBV5-1 and TRBJ2-2, with a possible D match to TRBD2 (7 bases). Germline CDR1 SGHRS, CDR2 YFSETQ. This CDR3 is built from 15 residues. V lost 3 bases and J lost 6, with 15 bases in between. The CDR3 is CASSSGRGAAGELFF. CDR3 DNA sequence: TGCGCCAGCAGCTCCGGCCGGGGGGCGGCCGGGGAGCTGTTTTTT.

The chain recombines TRBV5-1 with TRBJ2-7; weak D call: TRBD1 (6 bases). The germline V gene has CDR1 SGHRS and CDR2 YFSETQ. The length of the CDR3 is 13 residues. V was pared by 5 bases and J by 3 bases, with 12 bases between. The CDR3 nucleotides are TGCGCCAGCAGATGGACAGCCGACTACGAGCAGTACTTC. It is translated as CASRWTADYEQYF. The full variable domain, rest sourced from reference TRBV5-1 and TRBJ2-7, is KAGVTQTPRYLIKTRGQQVTLSCSPISGHRSVSWYQQTPGQGLQFLFEYFSETQRNKGNFPGRFSGRQFSNSRSEMNVSTLELGDSALYLCASRWTADYEQYFGPGTRLTVT.

CDR3 in amino acids: CASSPRGRNTEAFF. The CDR3 DNA sequence: TGTGCCAGCAGTCCCCGGGGCAGAAACACTGAAGCTTTCTTT. The chain recombines TRBV27 with TRBJ1-1, with D possibly being TRBD1 (5 bases). This CDR3 region has 14 residues. Germline V gene lookup returns CDR1 MNHEY and CDR2 SMNVEV (reference sequence). V was trimmed by 5 bases and J by 2 bases, leaving 12 bases between them.

V and J are TRBV30 and TRBJ1-3; D gene unclear. V was clipped by 6 bases and J by 0 bases, with 15 bases between them. This CDR3 region has 15 residues. Per germline, CDR1 GTSNPN and CDR2 SVGIG (reference sequence). The CDR3 sequence: CACHLPRFSGNTIYF. CDR3 DNA: TGTGCCTGCCACCTCCCCCGCTTCTCTGGAAACACCATATATTTT.

V and J are TRBV5-1 and TRBJ2-5; no clear D gene. V dropped 2 bases and J dropped 5 bases, with 10 bases sitting between them. CDR1 SGHRS and CDR2 YFSETQ come from the germline V gene. The CDR3 is made up of 13 amino acids. CDR3 coding DNA: TGCGCCAGCAGCTTAAGCCCGAGGGAGACCCAGTACTTC. Protein: CASSLSPRETQYF.

The chain uses TRBV7-3 and TRBJ1-6, with 7 bases fitting TRBD1. The CDR3 extends over 16 amino acids. CDR1 and CDR2 (germline): SGHTA, FQGTGA. The V segment lost 0 bases and the J segment 7 bases; nucleotides outside the gene matches: 6. For the CDR3, the DNA is TGTGCCAGCAGCTTAACAGGGGGCGCCGGGAATTCACCCCTCCACTTT. Translating it yields CASSLTGGAGNSPLHF.

The chain uses TRBV29-1 and TRBJ2-7; D perhaps matches TRBD1 (5 bases). CDR3 length: 12 amino acids. The germline V and J ends were trimmed by 5 bases and 2 bases, with 10 bases remaining between them. Looked up from germline, CDR1 is SQVTM and CDR2 is ANQGSEA. The CDR3 reads CSVQGQAYEQYF. DNA of the CDR3: TGCAGCGTTCAGGGTCAAGCCTACGAGCAGTACTTC.